Listed here is a single T cell receptor beta chain. Its antigen is not known. At one end, the junction sequence differs from germline, possibly due to a read error. This specimen belongs to a study of post-analysis software for immune sequencing data. Across the whole study: Clinical courses comprised relapsing-remitting, secondary progressive and progressive-relapsing multiple sclerosis.

Unique molecular identifiers were carried by the TCR beta cDNA libraries. Yield was some 500,000 cDNA molecules from about 0.94 to 9.7 million T cells. TCRdb re-analysed the PCR reads in MiXCR, keeping a single row per CDR3 protein. The sample holds 650,000 to 850,000 distinct CDR3 sequences, roughly 50% seen once. The CDR3 has 14 residues. CDR1 and CDR2 (germline): MDHEN, SYDVKM. The study's findings and limits: Under F measure analysis, samples from one preparation batch co-clustered strongly. In patients, about five TRBV segments were more frequent than in controls, with TRBV5-6, TRBV5-1 and TRBV20-1 among them. Patients with multiple sclerosis recorded significantly lower normalized Chao1 diversity than controls, the study found.

The sequencing sample was made of blood. The chain is built from TRBV28 and TRBJ2-5, with 13 bases aligning to TRBD2. The sequence was obtained from a girl aged 10 to 17 with multiple sclerosis. CDR3 DNA sequence: TGTGCCGGCAGGCAGGGACTAGCGGGGGAGACCCAGTACTTC. Translated: CAGRQGLAGETQYF.